Below, 17 T cell receptor beta chains from the same sample are listed, as sequenced in a study of identical twins. MiXCR, applied by TCRdb to the 5' RACE reads, yields one record per CDR3 protein. This table holds a few hundred thousand distinct CDR3 sequences, roughly an eighth found once. These sequences were also reported in another study, on yellow fever vaccine responses in identical twins.

Sequencing input: CD4+ T cells sorted from blood. All receptors come from a woman aged 18-35 years in good health.

Only a few counts were recorded for this clonotype. V and J are TRBV7-2 and TRBJ2-7; the match to TRBD2 covers 15 bases. Germline trimming cut 4 bases from V and 6 bases from J; bases unmatched to any gene: 1. The CDR3 has 14 residues. Germline V gives CDR1 SGHTA, CDR2 FQGNSA. The CDR3 DNA reads TGTGCCAGCAGCTCGGGACTAGCGGGAGGCGAGCAGTACTTC. Translating gives CASSSGLAGGEQYF.

The J gene is TRBJ1-1, the V gene TRBV5-6, with TRBD1 identical over 8 bases. Germline V gene sequence: CDR1 SGHDT, CDR2 YYEEEE. CDR3 length equals 13 residues. V trimming: 2 bases; J trimming: 10 bases; junction bases outside the gene matches: 7. CDR3 coding DNA: TGTGCCAGCAGCTTCGACAGGGGAGGAGTAGCTTTCTTT. This codes for CASSFDRGGVAFF.

In this sample, this clonotype turned up a few times. The gene calls are TRBV7-8 and TRBJ2-7; TRBD1 or TRBD2 may be the D gene (5 bases each). CDR3 length: 17 amino acids. Per germline, CDR1 SGHVS and CDR2 FQNEAQ. Between the trimmed V and J ends, which lost 1 base and 4 bases, there was a span of 20 bases. The CDR3 spells CASSLGSGQRGQYEQYF. The CDR3 DNA reads TGTGCCAGCAGCTTAGGAAGTGGACAACGGGGCCAATACGAGCAGTACTTC.

This clonotype was seen more than once but under ten times. The chain links TRBV2 to TRBJ2-7; D perhaps matches TRBD2 (5 bases). Germline assignment: CDR1 SNHLY and CDR2 FYNNEI. V was pared by 4 bases and J by 1 base, with 8 bases between. CDR3 length: 13 amino acids. The CDR3 DNA reads as TGTGCCAGCAGTGCCGGGATTTCCTACGAGCAGTACTTC. Its protein product is CASSAGISYEQYF.

This clonotype was seen more than once but under ten times. The chain is built from TRBV7-9 and TRBJ2-5; a possible D gene is TRBD2 (5 bases). Trimming shortened V by 2 bases and J by 0 bases, and 7 bases separated the two germline ends. This CDR3 region has 14 residues. Germline V gene lookup returns CDR1 SEHNR and CDR2 FQNEAQ (reference sequence). This CDR3 reads CASSLIAYQETQYF. The CDR3 DNA follows: TGTGCCAGCAGCTTAATAGCGTACCAAGAGACCCAGTACTTC.

The V gene is TRBV5-4, the J gene TRBJ2-1; 10 bases match TRBD1. V shed 4 bases and J 9 bases; nucleotides not matched to a gene: 10. Germline values: CDR1 SGHNT, CDR2 YYREEE (reference sequence). This CDR3 is 15 amino acids long. The CDR3 region has the DNA TGTGCCAGCAGCCCAACGCGACAGGGGGCGCCTGAGCAGTTCTTC. Protein: CASSPTRQGAPEQFF. Full variable domain (missing parts from reference TRBV5-4 and TRBJ2-1): ETGVTQSPTHLIKTRGQQVTLRCSSQSGHNTVSWYQQALGQGPQFIFQYYREEENGRGNFPPRFSGLQFPNYSSELNVNALELDDSALYLCASSPTRQGAPEQFFGPGTRLTVL.

This chain connects TRBV27 to TRBJ2-7; D not certain. The CDR3 contains 13 residues. Germline V CDR1 and CDR2: MNHEY, SMNVEV (reference sequence). With 5 bases removed from V and 1 base from J, the gap between germline ends came to 9 bases. Here the CDR3 reads CASSRIESYEQYF. The CDR3 DNA is TGTGCCAGCAGTCGGATAGAGTCCTACGAGCAGTACTTC.

This clonotype was observed many times. J is TRBJ2-7 and V is TRBV6-2 or TRBV6-3; tentatively, D is TRBD1 or TRBD2 (5 bases each). This CDR3 has 13 amino acids. V was cut by 2 bases and J by 2 bases, with 7 bases left in between. CDR1 and CDR2 from the germline V gene are MNHEY and SVGEGT. CDR3 sequence: CASSYRDAYEQYF. CDR3 coding DNA: TGTGCCAGCAGTTACCGGGACGCCTACGAGCAGTACTTC.

This clonotype was seen more than once but under ten times. The chain couples TRBV20-1 to TRBJ2-1, with 8 positions matching TRBD1. The CDR3 covers 17 residues. CDR1 DFQATT and CDR2 SNEGSKA come from the germline V gene (reference sequence). Trimming took 0 bases from V and 3 from J; bases not matched to a gene: 10. The DNA of the CDR3 is TGCAGTGCTAGAGATCAGGGGGCTACTGGAAACTACAATGAGCAGTTCTTC. Encoded protein: CSARDQGATGNYNEQFF.

This clonotype was counted between two and nine times. CDR3 sequence reads: CASSLGTRSSADTQYF. In DNA, the CDR3 is TGTGCCAGCAGCTTAGGGACTAGGAGCTCTGCAGATACGCAGTATTTT. The V call is TRBV11-2, the J call TRBJ2-3; the match to TRBD2 covers 7 bases. This CDR3 is 16 amino acids long. Germline V gene sequence: CDR1 SGHAT, CDR2 FQNNGV. The trim removed 1 base at V and 4 bases at J, leaving 8 bases unmatched.

This clonotype was detected a few times. The chain uses TRBV28 and TRBJ1-2, with TRBD1 matching over 9 bases. CDR1 and CDR2 from the germline V gene are MDHEN and SYDVKM. Germline trimming cut 7 bases from V and 4 bases from J; bases unmatched to any gene: 10. The CDR3 loop spans 15 amino acids. The DNA for the CDR3 is TGTGCCAGCATCCCGGGACAGGGACCGGGCTATGGCTACACCTTC. It is translated as CASIPGQGPGYGYTF.

This clonotype was recorded at least ten times. The gene calls are TRBV5-1 and TRBJ2-1, with D possibly being TRBD2 (6 bases). CDR3 size: 15 residues. V shed 3 bases and J shed 5 bases, with 15 bases lying between them. CDR1 is SGHRS, CDR2 YFSETQ, per germline. CDR3 coding DNA: TGCGCCAGCAGCTCCCTCGTAGCGGCAAACAATGAGCAGTTCTTC. Amino acids: CASSSLVAANNEQFF.

This clonotype was detected ten times or more. This chain uses TRBV18 with TRBJ2-5; TRBD2 aligns across 9 bases. The CDR3 spans 16 residues. The germline V gene encodes CDR1 KGHSH and CDR2 LQKENI. V lost 1 base and J lost 5; bases outside the gene matches: 8. The CDR3 protein is CASSPLSASGMETQYF. DNA of the CDR3: TGTGCCAGCTCACCACTTTCGGCTAGCGGGATGGAGACCCAGTACTTC.

This clonotype was observed a few times. This rearrangement joins TRBV7-2 to TRBJ2-5, with no clear D. The germline CDR1 and CDR2 sequences are SGHTA and FQGNSA. This CDR3 spans 14 amino acids. V lost 1 base to trimming and J lost 5 bases, with 11 bases between them. CDR3 DNA: TGTGCCAGCAGCTTAGTCCTCTCCCAGGAGACCCAGTACTTC. Residues: CASSLVLSQETQYF.

The V and J genes are TRBV29-1 and TRBJ2-2; D is uncertain. The CDR3 has 12 amino acids. CDR1 and CDR2 (germline): SQVTM, ANQGSEA. Between the trimmed V and J ends, which lost 6 bases and 3 bases, there was a span of 8 bases. CDR3 sequence (DNA): TGCAGCGTCCAGGTGGACACCGGGGAGCTGTTTTTT. Its translation is CSVQVDTGELFF.

This clonotype was seen at least ten times. This rearrangement joins TRBV7-2 to TRBJ2-3, with TRBD2 matching over 7 bases. Germline trimming cut 7 bases from V and 3 bases from J; bases unmatched to any gene: 10. CDR3 length: 15 residues. Germline CDR1 reads SGHTA; CDR2 reads FQGNSA. The CDR3: CASTGGRALTDTQYF. CDR3 DNA sequence: TGTGCCAGCACCGGTGGGAGGGCCTTAACAGATACGCAGTATTTT.

CDR3 in DNA: TGCAGTGCGACGGGAGGGACAGGGTCAGATACGCAGTATTTT. It codes for CSATGGTGSDTQYF. The rearrangement links TRBV20-1 to TRBJ2-3; D is perhaps TRBD1 (9 bases). Germline CDR1 is DFQATT and CDR2 is SNEGSKA (reference sequence). The V and J ends lost 6 bases and 4 bases respectively, with 17 bases between them. The CDR3 covers 14 residues.